The text below deals with one T cell receptor beta chain. The antigen is undetermined. Time point defined: newly diagnosed GD, antithyroid drugs for less than 3 months. RNA from PBMCs was the source of the TCR library. The sample originates from a study of regulatory T cells in long-lasting Graves disease. iRepertoire HTBI primers and Arm-PCR of CDR3 regions built TCR beta libraries. TCRdb reprocessed the multiplex PCR reads via MiXCR and lists one record per CDR3 protein. The sample includes some 350,000 distinct CDR3 sequences, around 16% of them seen just once. Overall study findings and caveats: There were preferences for TRBV28, TRBJ1-2 and TRBJ2-5 in persistent disease. Newly diagnosed Graves' patients exceeded persistent ones in TCR diversity.

The germline V gene encodes CDR1 LGHDT and CDR2 YNNKEL (reference sequence). CDR3 length equals 17 residues. Trimming took 0 bases from V and 5 from J; bases not matched to a gene: 4. This sample also belongs to another study, concerning T cells in Graves' hyperthyroidism and ophthalmopathy.

Material: peripheral blood mononuclear cells (PBMCs), obtained at new diagnosis, from a patient treated with antithyroid drugs. The gene calls are TRBV3-1 and TRBJ2-3, with 14 bases aligning to TRBD2. The source of this sequence is a woman under 30 with Graves disease. For the CDR3, the DNA is TGTGCCAGCAGCCAAGACAGGGGACTAGCGGGGGAAGATACGCAGTATTTT. Protein: CASSQDRGLAGEDTQYF.